This T cell receptor beta chain was observed in a study of cytomegalovirus exposure and HLA in healthy donors. General observations from the study: In a later analysis, first-cohort TCR clusters were found to tend to co-occur in the 90 to 150 validation repertoires. Investigators reported over 150 TCR beta chains as tied to cytomegalovirus. Most TCR sequences proved rare, with some public TCRs found in many donors.

The donors were in the approximately 120-subject validation cohort, distinct from the approximately 610-subject first cohort. The data were produced by immunoSEQ multiplex PCR, yet TCRdb's version contains in-frame clones alone and is incomplete. The top ten hold around 6.7% of the sample, which has 150,000 to 200,000 clones, roughly 82% seen once. V dropped 6 bases and J dropped 2; count of bases not matched to a gene: 11. Germline V lookup: CDR1 SGHNT, CDR2 YYREEE (reference sequence). This CDR3 comprises 16 residues. This clone has just a few counts. Its target is unknown. This receptor was obtained from a man younger than 30 in good health and CMV-seropositive. Sample: PBMCs. V usage is TRBV5-4 and J usage is TRBJ2-5, with 9 bases fitting TRBD2. CDR3 coding DNA: TGTGCCAGCACTTTAGGGGCGGGAGGGAATCAAGAGACCCAGTACTTC. The encoded protein is CASTLGAGGNQETQYF.